The next 10 T cell receptor beta chains were all read from a single sample in a study of tumor and adjacent non-tumor tissue in lung cancer. No cell sorting was done before RNA was extracted from the tissue. A modified ARM-PCR protocol with three rounds of nested PCR amplified TCRbeta. One entry per CDR3 protein, called by TCRdb with MiXCR from the multiplex PCR reads. The sample carries under 150,000 distinct CDR3 sequences, 60% to 70% recorded once. Sequenced material: lung tumor tissue. The receptor set was obtained from a man in his sixties with small cell lung cancer.

CDR3 sequence (DNA): TGTGCCACCAGTGACCCTACCGGGACAGGGACTGGTACAGATACGCAGTATTTT. It codes for CATSDPTGTGTGTDTQYF. This sequence joins TRBV24-1 and TRBJ2-3, with 9 nucleotides matching TRBD1. V lost 4 bases and J lost 3; bases outside the gene matches: 13. Looked up from germline, CDR1 is KGHDR and CDR2 is SFDVKD. There are 18 residues in the CDR3.

V and J are TRBV20-1 and TRBJ2-3; no clear D. The CDR3 runs to 14 residues. Germline V CDR1 and CDR2: DFQATT, SNEGSKA (reference sequence). V dropped 0 bases and J dropped 15 bases, with 22 bases sitting between them. Here the CDR3 DNA reads TGCAGTGCTAGAGATCTACGGCTCTTGGATATACAATATTTT. Protein product: CSARDLRLLDIQYF.

With regard to this clonotype: This is likely a read error, given that the CDR3 carries no conserved phenylalanine or tryptophan at its end. The V call is TRBV20-1, the J call TRBJ2-3; tentatively, D is TRBD2 (5 bases). CDR3 length: 11 residues. Germline V gene data show CDR1 as DFQATT and CDR2 as SNEGSKA (reference sequence). The CDR3 region is CSTSLADTQYL. The DNA of the CDR3 is TGCAGTACTAGTCTAGCAGATACGCAGTATTTA.

On this clonotype: An end of the junction does not agree with germline; a read error may underlie this. This chain uses TRBV11-2 with TRBJ2-1; D remains unclear. Germline CDR1 is SGHAT and CDR2 is FQNNGV. The CDR3 contains 13 residues. This chain's CDR3 is CASSFELNYEHFF. In DNA form, the CDR3 reads TGTGCCAGCAGCTTCGAGCTCAACTATGAGCACTTCTTC.

With respect to this clonotype: A much larger clone lies one base from this, so it may be a read error. The chain recombines TRBV11-2 with TRBJ2-2; D could derive from TRBD1 or TRBD2 (5 bases each). The CDR3 is 13 amino acids. Germline V gives CDR1 SGHAT, CDR2 FQNNGV. The CDR3 DNA sequence: TGTGCCAACAGCTTAGGGGTGGCCGGGGAGCAGTTTTTT. Amino acids: CANSLGVAGEQFF.

About this clonotype: An end of the junction differs from the germline gene, which may be a read error. The chain employs TRBV11-2 and TRBJ2-1; D remains ambiguous. The CDR3 is 12 residues long. The germline CDR1 and CDR2 sequences are SGHAT and FQNNGV. The CDR3 spells CASSFVLNYEQF. Written as DNA, the CDR3 is TGTGCCAGCAGCTTCGTGCTCAACTATGAGCAGTTC. The entire variable domain, with the rest obtained from reference TRBV11-2 and TRBJ2-1, is as follows: EAGVAQSPRYKIIEKRQSVAFWCNPISGHATLYWYQQILGQGPKLLIQFQNNGVVDDSQLPKDRFSAERLKGVDSTLKIQPAKLEDSAVYLCASSFVLNYEQFGPGTRLTVL.

Only a few counts were recorded for this clonotype. The chain couples TRBV20-1 to TRBJ1-4, with D perhaps matching TRBD1 (5 bases). V lost 1 base and J lost 8, with 14 bases in between. The CDR3 runs to 14 residues. Germline V gene sequence: CDR1 DFQATT, CDR2 SNEGSKA (reference sequence). The CDR3, as DNA: TGCAGTGCTAGAGGACTGGGGGTGGGGGAAAAACTGTTTTTT. It translates to CSARGLGVGEKLFF.

This rearrangement joins TRBV20-1 to TRBJ1-1; D not resolved. Germline V gives CDR1 DFQATT, CDR2 SNEGSKA (reference sequence). Trimming stripped 2 bases from V and 6 bases from J, with 10 bases between. The CDR3 has 12 amino acids. The CDR3 DNA reads as TGCAGTGCTAGATGGGGATCTTCTGAAGCTTTCTTT. Its protein is CSARWGSSEAFF.

This clonotype was counted a single time. This CDR3 is missing its conserved last phenylalanine or tryptophan, likely due to a read error. CDR3 nucleotide sequence: TGCAGCGTTGAATGGGCGGACAGGGAAGCCTACGAGCAGTACATC. As protein: CSVEWADREAYEQYI. V gene TRBV29-1 combines with J gene TRBJ2-7; 8 positions agree with TRBD1. Per germline, CDR1 SQVTM and CDR2 ANQGSEA. The CDR3 covers 15 residues. V shed 2 bases and J 2 bases; nucleotides not matched to a gene: 8.

About this clonotype: The junction shows a germline mismatch at one end, possibly a read error. This sequence joins TRBV12-3 or TRBV12-4 and TRBJ2-5, with 9 nucleotides matching TRBD1. The CDR3 consists of 15 residues. The CDR3 sequence: CASSPNGQGRETLYF. For the CDR3, the DNA is TGTGCCAGCAGTCCAAACGGACAGGGGAGAGAGACCCTGTACTTC.